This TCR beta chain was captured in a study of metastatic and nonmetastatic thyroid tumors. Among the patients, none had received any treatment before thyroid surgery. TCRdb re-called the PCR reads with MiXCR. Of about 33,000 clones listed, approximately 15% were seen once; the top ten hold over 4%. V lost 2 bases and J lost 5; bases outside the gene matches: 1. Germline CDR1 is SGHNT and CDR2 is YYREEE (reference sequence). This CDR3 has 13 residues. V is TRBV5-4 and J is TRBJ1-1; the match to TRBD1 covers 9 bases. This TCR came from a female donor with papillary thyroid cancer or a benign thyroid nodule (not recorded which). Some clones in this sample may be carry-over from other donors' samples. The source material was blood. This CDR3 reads CASSFGQGTEAFF. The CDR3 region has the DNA TGTGCCAGCAGCTTTGGACAGGGGACTGAAGCTTTCTTT. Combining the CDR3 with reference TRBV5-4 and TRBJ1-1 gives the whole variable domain ETGVTQSPTHLIKTRGQQVTLRCSSQSGHNTVSWYQQALGQGPQFIFQYYREEENGRGNFPPRFSGLQFPNYSSELNVNALELDDSALYLCASSFGQGTEAFFGQGTRLTVV.